This T cell receptor beta chain came from a study of blood T cells in healthy people across ages. Findings and limits, study-wide: Nothing was known about donor CMV status, and this possibly confounded expanded clonotype changes.

The V and J ends lost 2 bases and 0 bases respectively, with 14 bases between them. This CDR3 contains 15 residues. In germline, CDR1 is SQVTM, CDR2 ANQGSEA. Through a sample-barcoded 5' primer and a J-beta primer mix, a second PCR was run for roughly 6 to 12 cycles. The template-switch adaptor was a 5' adaptor with 12 random nucleotides. It tagged each cDNA molecule. TCRdb re-called the 5' RACE reads with MiXCR, one entry per CDR3 protein. The table records 800,000 to 950,000 distinct CDR3 sequences, 48% of them present only once. All donors came from Russia, were Caucasian and healthy, and spanned ages about 6 to 90. Each sample had at least 6 million PBMCs isolated. A few counts support this clonotype. The antigen remains undetermined.

The chain is built from TRBV29-1 and TRBJ2-7, with D possibly TRBD1 on 5 matching bases. This clonotype originated in a man aged 30-40 years in good health. Source material: blood. This CDR3 reads CSVENNRGLSYEQYF. CDR3 in DNA: TGCAGCGTTGAAAATAATAGGGGCCTCTCCTACGAGCAGTACTTC.